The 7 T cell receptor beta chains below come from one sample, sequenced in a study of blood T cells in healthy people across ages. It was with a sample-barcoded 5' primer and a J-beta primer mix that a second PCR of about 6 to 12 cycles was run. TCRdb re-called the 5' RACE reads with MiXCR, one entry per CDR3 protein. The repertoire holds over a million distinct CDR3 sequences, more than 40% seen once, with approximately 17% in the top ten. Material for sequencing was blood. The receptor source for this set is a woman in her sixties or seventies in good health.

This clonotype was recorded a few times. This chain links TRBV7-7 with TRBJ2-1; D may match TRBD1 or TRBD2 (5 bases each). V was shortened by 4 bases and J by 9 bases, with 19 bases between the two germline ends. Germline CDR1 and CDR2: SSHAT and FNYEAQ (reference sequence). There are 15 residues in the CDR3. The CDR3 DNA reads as TGTGCCAGCAGCTATAACCGGGACCACCGCAGTGAGCAGTTCTTC. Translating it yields CASSYNRDHRSEQFF. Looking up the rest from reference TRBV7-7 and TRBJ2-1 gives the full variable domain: GAGVSQSPRYKVTKRGQDVTLRCDPISSHATLYWYQQALGQGPEFLTYFNYEAQPDKSGLPSDRFSAERPEGSISTLTIQRTEQRDSAMYRCASSYNRDHRSEQFFGPGTRLTVL.

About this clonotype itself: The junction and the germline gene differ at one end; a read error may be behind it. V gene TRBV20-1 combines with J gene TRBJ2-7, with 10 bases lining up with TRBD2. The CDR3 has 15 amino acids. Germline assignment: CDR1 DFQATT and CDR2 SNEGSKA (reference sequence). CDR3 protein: CSARPPSGSAYVQYF. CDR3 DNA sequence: TGCAGTGCTAGACCCCCTAGCGGGAGCGCCTACGTGCAGTACTTC.

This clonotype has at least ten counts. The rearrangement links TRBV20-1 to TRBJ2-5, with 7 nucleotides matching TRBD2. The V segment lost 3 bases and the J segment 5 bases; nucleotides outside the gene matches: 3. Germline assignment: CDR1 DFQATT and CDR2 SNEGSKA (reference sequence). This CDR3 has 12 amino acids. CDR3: CSASGLVETQYF. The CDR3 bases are TGCAGTGCTAGTGGACTAGTGGAGACCCAGTACTTC.

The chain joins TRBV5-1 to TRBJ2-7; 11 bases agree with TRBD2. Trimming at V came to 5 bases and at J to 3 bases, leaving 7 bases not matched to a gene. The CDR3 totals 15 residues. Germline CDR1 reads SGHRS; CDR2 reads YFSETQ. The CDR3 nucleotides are TGCGCCAGCAGTTCCCTGACTAGCGGGATCTACGAGCAGTACTTC. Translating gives CASSSLTSGIYEQYF.

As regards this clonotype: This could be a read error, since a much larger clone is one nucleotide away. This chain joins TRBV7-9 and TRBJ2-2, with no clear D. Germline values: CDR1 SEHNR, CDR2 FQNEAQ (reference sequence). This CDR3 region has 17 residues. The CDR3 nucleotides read TGTGCCCGCAGCCGGTTTCTGGGCGGCGCGAACACCGGGGAGCTGTTTTTT. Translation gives CARSRFLGGANTGELFF.

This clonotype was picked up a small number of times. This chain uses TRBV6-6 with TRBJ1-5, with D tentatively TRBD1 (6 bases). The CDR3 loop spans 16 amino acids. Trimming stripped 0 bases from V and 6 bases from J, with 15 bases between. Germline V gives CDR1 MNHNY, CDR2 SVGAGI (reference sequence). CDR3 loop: CASSYSHAGGGQPQHF. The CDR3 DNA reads TGTGCCAGCAGTTACTCGCACGCGGGAGGGGGTCAGCCCCAGCATTTT.

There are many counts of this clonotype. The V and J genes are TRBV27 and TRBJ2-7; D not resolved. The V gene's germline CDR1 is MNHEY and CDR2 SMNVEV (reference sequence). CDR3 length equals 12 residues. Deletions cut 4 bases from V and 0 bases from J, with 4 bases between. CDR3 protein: CASSSPSYEQYF. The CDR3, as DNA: TGTGCCAGCAGTTCCCCCTCCTACGAGCAGTACTTC.